These 24 T cell receptor beta chains share one sample of origin, sequenced in a study of T cell clonality in common variable immunodeficiency. TCRdb's table, derived via immunoSEQ multiplex PCR, lists solely in-frame clones and lacks some. This sample has roughly 50,000 clones and no singletons, with about 3.7% in the ten largest. The sample taken for sequencing was peripheral blood mononuclear cells. The receptors come from a person aged 18 to 70 in good health.

This clone was counted many times. The read ends 3 residues early relative to the CDR3; the germline J gene fills the gap. The rearrangement joins TRBV20-1 to TRBJ2-2; a possible D gene is TRBD2 (6 bases). The CDR3 loop spans 13 amino acids. Trimming shortened V by 5 bases and J by 5 bases, and 12 bases separated the two germline ends. CDR1 and CDR2 from the germline V gene are DFQATT and SNEGSKA (reference sequence). The covered CDR3 bases are TGCAGTGCTCCTGGGCGGGGAACCGGGGAG. It specifies CSAPGRGTGE. The whole CDR3 sequence is CSAPGRGTGELFF.

To note about this clone: The read stops 3 residues short of the end of the CDR3; the missing end is completed from the germline J gene. The rearrangement uses TRBV7-8 and TRBJ1-6; 11 bases fit TRBD1. The germline CDR1 and CDR2 sequences are SGHVS and FQNEAQ. With 4 bases clipped from V and 6 bases from J, the junction kept 8 bases outside the gene matches. The length of the CDR3 is 17 residues. CDR3 region: CASSSDRGRVGNSPLHF. Incomplete CDR3 DNA: TGTGCCAGCAGCTCGGACAGGGGGCGAGTTGGTAATTCACCC.

This clone was counted at least ten times. The CDR3 end is not reached by the read, which stops 3 residues before it; the germline J gene fills it in. This rearrangement joins TRBV20-1 to TRBJ1-4, with a weak D call TRBD1 (5 bases). Trimming pared 5 bases from V and 0 bases from J, leaving 7 bases between. CDR1 and CDR2 (germline): DFQATT, SNEGSKA (reference sequence). The CDR3 has 13 amino acids. The sequenced part of the CDR3 DNA is TGCAGTGCTCGACAGCCAACTAATGAAAAA. It yields the protein CSARQPTNEK. The whole CDR3 reads CSARQPTNEKLFF.

Ten or more counts support this clone. The CDR3 end is not reached by the read, which stops 3 residues before it; the germline J gene fills it in. The genes are TRBV5-1 and TRBJ1-3, with D hard to call. CDR3 size: 14 residues. V was clipped by 3 bases and J by 0 bases, with 7 bases between them. Germline assignment: CDR1 SGHRS and CDR2 YFSETQ. The CDR3 DNA, read in part, is TGCGCCAGCAGCTCACATGACTCTGGAAACACC. This codes for CASSSHDSGNT. The whole CDR3 protein is CASSSHDSGNTIYF.

This clone was seen many times. The CDR3 extends 3 residues past the end of the read, so its final part is completed from the germline J gene. V gene TRBV2 combines with J gene TRBJ2-7, with D perhaps assigned TRBD1 or TRBD2 (5 bases each). This CDR3 is 15 amino acids long. Germline CDR1 and CDR2: SNHLY and FYNNEI. V dropped 4 bases and J dropped 5 bases, with 18 bases sitting between them. The DNA read from the CDR3 is TGTGCCAGCAGTGTGCTGAGAAGGGGAGATGACGAG. Translation: CASSVLRRGDDE. The whole CDR3 region reads CASSVLRRGDDEQYF.

This clone was counted many times. The read comes to an end 3 residues before the CDR3 does, leaving the germline J gene to fill in the end. The V and J genes are TRBV30 and TRBJ2-3; TRBD2 agrees at 10 bases. This CDR3 contains 14 residues. Trimming took 1 base from V and 3 from J; bases not matched to a gene: 1. The germline V gene encodes CDR1 GTSNPN and CDR2 SVGIG (reference sequence). The CDR3 spells CAWSGSGRTDTQYF. The sequenced part of the CDR3 DNA is TGTGCCTGGAGTGGTAGCGGGAGGACAGATACG.

This clone was seen ten or more times. Mismatch with germline at one junction end may stem from a read error. The CDR3 end falls 3 residues outside the read, so it is completed with the germline J gene. The chain couples TRBV7-7 to TRBJ2-5; D not resolved. Per germline, CDR1 SSHAT and CDR2 FNYEAQ (reference sequence). There are 13 residues in the CDR3. CDR3 bases read: TGTGCTAGCAGCTTATCCCCGGGAGAGACC. Translated, it gives CASSLSPGET. The whole CDR3 reads CASSLSPGETQYF.

This clone was counted only a few times. The CDR3 extends 3 residues past the end of the read, so its final part is completed from the germline J gene. The chain couples TRBV20-1 to TRBJ2-7, with a tentative D call TRBD1 (5 bases). This CDR3 is 14 amino acids long. Germline assignment: CDR1 DFQATT and CDR2 SNEGSKA (reference sequence). V was cut by 1 base and J by 3 bases, with 13 bases left in between. Here the CDR3 reads CSARALDRGYEQYF. The covered CDR3 bases are TGCAGTGCTAGAGCCCTCGACAGAGGCTACGAG.

This clone was seen a handful of times. The read finishes 3 residues shy of the CDR3 end, and the germline J gene is used to complete it. The chain combines TRBV2 with TRBJ1-6; weak D call: TRBD1 (6 bases). This CDR3 has 19 residues. Germline values: CDR1 SNHLY, CDR2 FYNNEI. Deletions cut 6 bases from V and 7 bases from J, with 28 bases between. CDR3 sequence: CASRQRGTPNLGGNSPLHF. The sequenced CDR3 bases are TGTGCCAGCAGGCAAAGAGGGACACCTAACCTTGGGGGCAATTCACCC.

At least ten counts were recorded for this clone. The CDR3 goes on 3 residues after the read ends, and that part is filled in from the germline J gene. This sequence joins TRBV20-1 and TRBJ2-4; 7 nucleotides align to TRBD1. The V gene's germline CDR1 is DFQATT and CDR2 SNEGSKA (reference sequence). With 5 bases clipped from V and 7 bases from J, the junction kept 2 bases outside the gene matches. The CDR3 is made up of 11 amino acids. The DNA read from the CDR3 is TGCAGTGCTCCCAGGGGGAACATT. The encoded protein is CSAPRGNI. In full, the CDR3 is CSAPRGNIQYF.

This clone was counted ten times or more. From the germline J gene comes the end of the CDR3, since the read stops 3 residues before it. The V and J genes are TRBV5-4 and TRBJ2-7; TRBD1 aligns across 7 bases. Germline trimming cut 4 bases from V and 5 bases from J; bases unmatched to any gene: 9. Germline CDR1 SGHNT, CDR2 YYREEE (reference sequence). CDR3 length: 14 amino acids. The chain's CDR3 is CASSTTGARHEQYF. The sequenced CDR3 bases are TGTGCCAGCAGCACCACAGGGGCTCGGCACGAG.

In this sample, this clone turned up many times. The observed sequence ends 3 residues before the CDR3 terminus, with the missing tail filled in from the germline J gene. The chain couples TRBV6-4 to TRBJ2-1; the D is unclear. The germline V gene has CDR1 MRHNA and CDR2 SNTAGT. Trimming pared 3 bases from V and 4 bases from J, leaving 10 bases between. This CDR3 contains 14 residues. CDR3 DNA (partial): TGTGCCAGCAGTGAACTTCCCTCATACAATGAG. Translated: CASSELPSYNE. The full CDR3 reads CASSELPSYNEQFF.

This clone occurred many times. The read is 3 residues too short to cover the CDR3 end, so that end is filled in from the germline J gene. J is TRBJ2-7 and V is TRBV20-1; perhaps TRBD1 as D (6 bases). The CDR3 contains 16 residues. The V gene's germline CDR1 is DFQATT and CDR2 SNEGSKA (reference sequence). Between the trimmed V and J ends, which lost 0 bases and 0 bases, there was a span of 15 bases. Partial CDR3 DNA: TGCAGTGCTAGAGATTCCAGGGGTCGGACCTCCTACGAG. Its protein is CSARDSRGRTSYE. The full CDR3 protein reads CSARDSRGRTSYEQYF.

This clone was picked up a small number of times. The read halts 3 residues ahead of the CDR3 end, with the missing end drawn from the germline J gene. The genes are TRBV7-2 and TRBJ1-6; D perhaps matches TRBD1 (5 bases). CDR1 is SGHTA and CDR2 is FQGNSA in the germline V gene. V was clipped by 5 bases and J by 3 bases, with 8 bases between them. This CDR3 spans 14 amino acids. The part of the CDR3 DNA that was read is TGTGCCAGCAGCGACAGCCACTATAATTCACCC. It encodes CASSDSHYNSP. The complete CDR3 reads CASSDSHYNSPLHF.

This clone was seen ten or more times. The sequenced CDR3 bases are TGTGCCAGCAGCCCTAGCCGAGCTTCAGAAGAGACC. Its protein is CASSPSRASEET. The whole CDR3 is CASSPSRASEETQYF. The chain uses TRBV7-6 and TRBJ2-5, with D possibly being TRBD2 (5 bases). The CDR3 end is not reached by the read, which stops 3 residues before it; the germline J gene fills it in. Germline V gene sequence: CDR1 SGHVS, CDR2 FNYEAQ. The CDR3 extends over 15 amino acids. V shed 5 bases and J shed 3 bases, with 16 bases lying between them.

The sample holds many counts of this clone. The CDR3 end is not reached by the read, which stops 3 residues before it; the germline J gene fills it in. This chain uses TRBV6-2 or TRBV6-3 with TRBJ2-4, with 9 nucleotides matching TRBD2. V lost 6 bases and J lost 6; bases outside the gene matches: 3. The germline gives CDR1 MNHEY, CDR2 SVGEGT. The CDR3 is made up of 13 amino acids. CDR3 bases read: TGTGCCAGCAGACCGGGACTAGCAAACATT. The encoded protein is CASRPGLANI. The entire CDR3 protein reads CASRPGLANIQYF.

In regard to this clone: The CDR3 extends 3 residues past the end of the read, so its final part is completed from the germline J gene. V is TRBV7-8 and J is TRBJ2-3, with TRBD1 as a possible D gene (6 bases). Germline V gene data show CDR1 as SGHVS and CDR2 as FQNEAQ. The CDR3 is 15 amino acids. CDR3 region: CASSWVQGDNQPQYF. The part of the CDR3 DNA that was read is TGTGCCAGCAGTTGGGTACAGGGAGACAATCAGCCG.

Concerning this clone itself: The CDR3 end is not reached by the read, which stops 3 residues before it; the germline J gene fills it in. The chain uses TRBV7-9 and TRBJ1-2; possible D gene TRBD1, 5 bases. This CDR3 spans 15 amino acids. Trimming pared 2 bases from V and 5 bases from J, leaving 15 bases between. Germline V lookup: CDR1 SEHNR, CDR2 FQNEAQ (reference sequence). CDR3 DNA, as far as it was read: TGTGCCAGCAGCTTAAGGCTGGGGCGAGGATATGGC. This encodes CASSLRLGRGYG. In full, the CDR3 is CASSLRLGRGYGYTF.

This clone was observed many times. From the germline J gene comes the end of the CDR3, since the read stops 3 residues before it. The chain employs TRBV29-1 and TRBJ2-3; possible D gene TRBD2, 6 bases. V lost 3 bases, J lost 3 bases, and 10 bases lay in between. The length of the CDR3 is 13 residues. Per the germline V gene, CDR1 is SQVTM and CDR2 is ANQGSEA. The CDR3 bases that were read are TGCAGCGTTGACGCGGGATTAACAGATACG. Amino acids: CSVDAGLTDT. In full, the CDR3 is CSVDAGLTDTQYF.

In this sample, this clone turned up many times. The sequenced fragment ends 3 residues before the CDR3 boundary, so the rest is inferred from the germline J gene. The chain is built from TRBV29-1 and TRBJ2-1; D unresolved. V shed 3 bases and J shed 3 bases, with 6 bases lying between them. Looked up from germline, CDR1 is SQVTM and CDR2 is ANQGSEA. This CDR3 spans 12 amino acids. CDR3 sequence: CSVESYYNEQFF. The CDR3 DNA, read in part, is TGCAGCGTTGAGTCCTACTACAATGAG.

This clone appeared many times. The observed sequence ends 3 residues before the CDR3 terminus, with the missing tail filled in from the germline J gene. The rearrangement uses TRBV5-1 and TRBJ2-7, with 9 bases that match TRBD1. The CDR3 runs 14 residues. Germline loops: CDR1 SGHRS, CDR2 YFSETQ. The trim removed 0 bases at V and 2 bases at J, leaving 0 bases unmatched. The DNA read from the CDR3 is TGCGCCAGCAGCTTGGGGACAGGGGCCTACGAG. Its translation is CASSLGTGAYE. The complete CDR3 sequence is CASSLGTGAYEQYF.

This clone was counted ten times or more. The sequence runs out 3 residues before the end of the CDR3; the remainder is reconstructed from the germline J gene. The V and J genes are TRBV30 and TRBJ2-7; D unresolved. The length of the CDR3 is 11 residues. Germline V gene lookup returns CDR1 GTSNPN and CDR2 SVGIG (reference sequence). V lost 4 bases and J 3 bases, leaving 7 bases between the germline ends. CDR3 loop: CAWTSGYEQYF. The CDR3 bases that were read are TGTGCCTGGACGTCGGGCTACGAG.

As concerns this clone: The read ends 3 residues early relative to the CDR3; the germline J gene fills the gap. The genes are TRBV30 and TRBJ1-1, with 7 bases identical to TRBD1. Trimming removed 3 bases from V and 4 bases from J; junction bases left unmatched: 11. Germline-derived CDR1 and CDR2 are GTSNPN and SVGIG (reference sequence). The CDR3 runs to 15 residues. CDR3 DNA, as far as it was read: TGTGCCTGGAGACCCACCCACAGGGGAGGCACTGAA. It encodes CAWRPTHRGGTE. The full CDR3 protein is CAWRPTHRGGTEAFF.

This clone was detected only a few times. With the read ending 3 residues before the CDR3 end, the germline J gene is used to fill in that end. The chain uses TRBV11-3 and TRBJ2-7; D remains ambiguous. Germline-derived CDR1 and CDR2 are SGHNT and YENEEA. The CDR3 is 13 residues long. Trimming pared 5 bases from V and 3 bases from J, leaving 11 bases between. The CDR3 loop reads CASSVIGGYEQYF. Incomplete CDR3 DNA: TGTGCCAGCAGCGTAATCGGCGGCTACGAG.